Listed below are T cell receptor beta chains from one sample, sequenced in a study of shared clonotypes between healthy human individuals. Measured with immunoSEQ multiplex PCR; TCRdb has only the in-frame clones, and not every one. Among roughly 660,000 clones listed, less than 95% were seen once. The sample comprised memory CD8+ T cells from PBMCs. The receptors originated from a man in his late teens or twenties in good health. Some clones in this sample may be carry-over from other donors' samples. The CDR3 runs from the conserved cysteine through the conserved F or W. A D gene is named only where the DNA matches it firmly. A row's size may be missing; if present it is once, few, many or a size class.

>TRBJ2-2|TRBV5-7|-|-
TGTGCCAGCAGCTTGATTCCTCCGAACACCGGGGAGCTGTTTTTT
CASSLIPPNTGELFF
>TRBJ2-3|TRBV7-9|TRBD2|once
TGTGCCAGCAGCCCGACACACCCGACTAGCGGCTACACAGATACGCAGTATTTT
CASSPTHPTSGYTDTQYF
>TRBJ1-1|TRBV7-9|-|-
TGTGCCAGCAGGGAAAAGGGGGTATTGAACACTGAAGCTTTCTTT
CASREKGVLNTEAFF
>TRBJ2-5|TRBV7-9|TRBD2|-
TGTGCCAGCAGCTTAGCGCCGGGACTAGCGGGAAGGGAGGGGGAGACCCAGTACTTC
CASSLAPGLAGREGETQYF
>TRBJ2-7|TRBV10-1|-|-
TGCGCCAGCAGTCGGCTAGTCCGGGACGAGCAGTACTTC
CASSRLVRDEQYF
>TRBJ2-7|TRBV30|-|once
TGTGCCTGGAGTGCGAGGGGAAGCTACGAGCAGTACTTC
CAWSARGSYEQYF
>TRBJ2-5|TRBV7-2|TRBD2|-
TGTGCCAGCAGCTTAGAGGAGCGGGAGGGTTGGGGGCCAGAGACCCAGTACTTC
CASSLEEREGWGPETQYF
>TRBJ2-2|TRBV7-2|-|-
TGTGCCAGCAGCTTAGGGCTAGTTTACACCGGGGAGCTGTTTTTT
CASSLGLVYTGELFF
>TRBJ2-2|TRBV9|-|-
TGTGCCAGCAGCGTAGGCGGGGGCTCCGGGGAGCTGTTTTTT
CASSVGGGSGELFF
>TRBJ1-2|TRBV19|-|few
TGTGCCAGTAGTATCGGGCCAGGAGCTGATGGCTACACCTTC
CASSIGPGADGYTF
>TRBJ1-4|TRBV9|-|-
TGTGCCAGCAGCGGAGGGGCAGGTAATGAAAAACTGTTTTTT
CASSGGAGNEKLFF
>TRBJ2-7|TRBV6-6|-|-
TGTGCCAGCAGTTACTCCTTGACAGAGAAGATCTACGAGCAGTACTTC
CASSYSLTEKIYEQYF
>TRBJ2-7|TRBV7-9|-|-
TGTGCCAGCAGCTTAGGCGCACAGAGCTACGAGCAGTACTTC
CASSLGAQSYEQYF
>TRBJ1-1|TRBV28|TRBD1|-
TGTGCCAGCACCTTGACAGGGGGGAACTCTGAAGCTTTCTTT
CASTLTGGNSEAFF
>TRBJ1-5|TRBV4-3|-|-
TGCGCCAGCAGCCAAGAAGGACGGGCGCAGCCCCAGCATTTT
CASSQEGRAQPQHF
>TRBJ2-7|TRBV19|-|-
TGTGCCAGTAGTGCAGACATTACGGACTCCTACGAGCAGTACTTC
CASSADITDSYEQYF
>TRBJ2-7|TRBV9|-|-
TGTGCCAGCAGCGTAGTGGCAGGGGATGGCGAGCAGTACTTC
CASSVVAGDGEQYF
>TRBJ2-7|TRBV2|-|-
TGTGCCAGTACTTTTCCCTTGGGGAATAGCTACGAGCAGTACTTC
CASTFPLGNSYEQYF
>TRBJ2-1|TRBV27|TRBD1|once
TGTGCCAGCAGCCTGAGGGGGCCAACCTACAATGAGCAGTTCTTC
CASSLRGPTYNEQFF
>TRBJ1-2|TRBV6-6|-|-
TGTGCCAGCAGTTACGAAAAAGGGACGAGAGGCTACACCTTC
CASSYEKGTRGYTF
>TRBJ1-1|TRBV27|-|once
TGTGCCAGCAACGAGCACAGGAGTGGGACTGAAGCTTTCTTT
CASNEHRSGTEAFF
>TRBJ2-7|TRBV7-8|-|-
TGTGCCAGCAGCTTAGGGGCTGGCTCCTACGAGCAGTACTTC
CASSLGAGSYEQYF